This section outlines one T cell receptor beta chain sequence together with its context. The entry originates in a study of technical replicates of blood from a handful of donors. The V and J ends lost 0 bases and 13 bases respectively, with 10 bases between them. CDR1 is LGHNA and CDR2 is YNFKEQ in the germline V gene. The CDR3 extends over 13 amino acids. Using immunoSEQ multiplex PCR, the repertoire was profiled, and TCRdb retains in-frame clones only, with some absent. Here the sample spans just under 85,000 clones, approximately 94% being singletons. The sequenced material came from T cells isolated from PBMCs. The chain employs TRBV4-2 and TRBJ1-6; D unresolved. This TCR was recovered from a human donor in good health. CDR3 residues: CASSQEPEEPLHF. As DNA, the CDR3 is TGTGCCAGCAGCCAAGAACCCGAGGAGCCCCTCCACTTT.